This T cell receptor beta chain was observed in a study of T-cell reconstitution after alpha-beta-depleted transplantation in children. The table lists this clonotype with a few counts. Unique molecular identifiers were used in preparing the TCRbeta library. Using its own MiXCR run on the PCR reads, TCRdb lists one record per CDR3 protein. The sample yields fewer than 350,000 distinct CDR3 sequences, approximately 10% seen once. The starting material was peripheral blood, obtained 180 days after TCRalphabeta/CD19-depleted stem cell transplant. This clonotype was obtained from a male patient between 2 and 15 years old who had a stem cell transplant for chronic granulomatous disease, so the T cells may come from the graft donor.

The CDR3 loop is CASSYRTGEYNEQFF. CDR3 nucleotide sequence: TGTGCCAGTAGTTATAGGACAGGGGAATACAATGAGCAGTTCTTC. This chain uses TRBV19 with TRBJ2-1; 9 nucleotides line up with TRBD1. The V gene's germline CDR1 is LNHDA and CDR2 SQIVND (reference sequence). V was pared by 5 bases and J by 4 bases, with 6 bases of the junction left unmatched. The CDR3 has 15 amino acids. Filled out from reference TRBV19 and TRBJ2-1, the complete variable domain reads DGGITQSPKYLFRKEGQNVTLSCEQNLNHDAMYWYRQDPGQGLRLIYYSQIVNDFQKGDIAEGYSVSREKKESFPLTVTSAQKNPTAFYLCASSYRTGEYNEQFFGPGTRLTVL.